These 21 T cell receptor beta chains were all obtained from the same sample, sequenced in a study of regulatory T cells in long-lasting Graves disease. Documented time point: newly diagnosed GD, antithyroid drugs for less than 3 months. From PBMCs, RNA was extracted and then used to make the TCR library. Arm-PCR of CDR3 regions and iRepertoire HTBI primers were used to build TCR beta libraries. TCRdb ran MiXCR on the multiplex PCR reads and lists one entry per CDR3 protein. The sample carries over 400,000 distinct CDR3 sequences, 12% to 15% recorded once. These records were also assigned to another study, of T cells in Graves' hyperthyroidism and ophthalmopathy.

The sequences come from peripheral blood mononuclear cells (PBMCs), collected at new diagnosis, from a patient treated with antithyroid drugs. These receptors came from a woman in her forties or fifties with Graves disease.

This rearrangement joins TRBV7-6 to TRBJ2-3; unclear D gene. V was pared by 5 bases and J by 3 bases, with 9 bases between. Germline V lookup: CDR1 SGHVS, CDR2 FNYEAQ. This CDR3 has 13 amino acids. The CDR3 region is CASSPRLTDTQYF. The CDR3 region has the DNA TGTGCCAGCAGCCCGCGACTTACAGATACGCAGTATTTT. Together with reference TRBV7-6 and TRBJ2-3, the CDR3 gives the full variable domain: GAGVSQSPRYKVTKRGQDVALRCDPISGHVSLYWYRQALGQGPEFLTYFNYEAQQDKSGLPNDRFSAERPEGSISTLTIQRTEQRDSAMYRCASSPRLTDTQYFGPGTRLTVL.

Worth noting for this clonotype: With a much larger clone just one base away, this may be a read error. This chain joins TRBV12-3 or TRBV12-4 and TRBJ2-2; 11 bases are shared with TRBD1. The V gene end was trimmed by 5 bases and the J gene end by 6 bases; junction bases not matched to a gene: 8. This CDR3 comprises 16 residues. DNA for the CDR3: TGTGCCAGCAGTACTGACGGACAGGGGGCGCCCGGGGAGCTGTTTTTT. Its protein is CASSTDGQGAPGELFF.

This clonotype was observed at least ten times. V gene TRBV27 combines with J gene TRBJ1-1, with D tentatively TRBD1 (6 bases). Germline V gene sequence: CDR1 MNHEY, CDR2 SMNVEV (reference sequence). The germline V and J ends were trimmed by 3 bases and 10 bases, with 15 bases remaining between them. This CDR3 comprises 13 residues. The CDR3, as DNA: TGTGCCAGCAGTTTGGGGGGGCCGTGGGGAGCTTTCTTT. Translation: CASSLGGPWGAFF.

There are many counts of this clonotype. The chain uses TRBV11-3 and TRBJ2-2; 9 bases match TRBD2. Germline loops: CDR1 SGHNT, CDR2 YENEEA. The length of the CDR3 is 19 residues. After removal of 5 bases from V and 0 bases from J, the junction contained 13 bases not matched to a gene. The CDR3 here is CASSPQTSGNAANTGELFF. The CDR3 DNA reads TGTGCCAGCAGCCCACAGACTAGCGGCAACGCGGCGAACACCGGGGAGCTGTTTTTT. The full variable domain, its missing parts supplied by reference TRBV11-3 and TRBJ2-2, is EAGVVQSPRYKIIEKKQPVAFWCNPISGHNTLYWYLQNLGQGPELLIRYENEEAVDDSQLPKDRFSAERLKGVDSTLKIQPAELGDSAVYLCASSPQTSGNAANTGELFFGEGSRLTVL.

This clonotype showed up just a few times. The chain links TRBV12-3 or TRBV12-4 to TRBJ2-3; TRBD1 matches 7 bases. V shed 5 bases, J shed 4 bases, and the junction held 9 bases outside the gene matches. This CDR3 region has 15 residues. The CDR3 coding sequence is TGTGCCAGCAGTCACGAGAGGGGGCCCTCAGATACGCAGTATTTT. Encoded protein: CASSHERGPSDTQYF.

This clonotype was counted many times. V is TRBV20-1 and J is TRBJ2-5, with 9 bases that match TRBD1. Per germline, CDR1 DFQATT and CDR2 SNEGSKA (reference sequence). The CDR3 consists of 13 residues. V shed 1 base, J shed 5 bases, and the junction held 2 bases outside the gene matches. CDR3 in DNA: TGCAGTGCTAGAGGACAGGGGGGCGAGACCCAGTACTTC. It translates to CSARGQGGETQYF.

This clonotype has just a few counts. The chain combines TRBV6-1 with TRBJ2-3; TRBD1 or TRBD2 may be the D gene (5 bases each). The CDR3 covers 16 residues. V was shortened by 5 bases and J by 0 bases, with 15 bases between the two germline ends. Germline loops: CDR1 MNHNS, CDR2 SASEGT. CDR3 loop: CASSTPGTASTDTQYF. CDR3 coding DNA: TGTGCCAGCAGTACGCCGGGGACGGCTAGCACAGATACGCAGTATTTT.

The V and J genes are TRBV7-7 and TRBJ2-1; TRBD2 agrees at 11 bases. This CDR3 has 16 residues. CDR1 and CDR2 from the germline V gene are SSHAT and FNYEAQ (reference sequence). CDR3 residues: CVSSPSTSGGYNEQFF. The CDR3 DNA reads TGTGTTAGCAGCCCCTCAACTAGCGGGGGATACAATGAGCAGTTCTTC.

This clonotype came up many times. This chain uses TRBV5-1 with TRBJ2-7; the match to TRBD1 covers 9 bases. The J segment lost 4 bases and the V segment lost 4 bases, leaving 12 bases of the junction unmatched. The CDR3 runs to 16 residues. Germline assignment: CDR1 SGHRS and CDR2 YFSETQ. The CDR3 sequence: CASSPGQGNGEYEQYF. The DNA of the CDR3 is TGCGCCAGCAGCCCAGGACAGGGGAACGGAGAGTACGAGCAGTACTTC.

This clonotype was observed many times. The rearrangement links TRBV27 to TRBJ2-1, with D perhaps TRBD2 (6 bases). The CDR3 runs to 14 residues. V lost 3 bases and J lost 4, with 10 bases in between. Looked up from germline, CDR1 is MNHEY and CDR2 is SMNVEV (reference sequence). The CDR3 protein is CASSFGGTYNEQFF. DNA of the CDR3: TGTGCCAGCAGTTTCGGCGGGACTTACAATGAGCAGTTCTTC.

This clonotype was recorded at least ten times. The chain couples TRBV28 to TRBJ2-2; 12 bases align to TRBD2. The CDR3 sequence is 17 residues long. Germline CDR1 MDHEN, CDR2 SYDVKM. Trimming cost V 4 bases and J 1 base; bases outside gene matches: 4. The CDR3 protein is CASSSGTSGLNTGELFF. The CDR3 DNA is TGTGCCAGCAGTTCGGGGACTAGCGGGCTGAACACCGGGGAGCTGTTTTTT.

The V gene is TRBV3-1, the J gene TRBJ2-7; maybe TRBD2 (5 bases). Germline V gene lookup returns CDR1 LGHDT and CDR2 YNNKEL (reference sequence). Trimming shortened V by 0 bases and J by 3 bases, and 12 bases separated the two germline ends. There are 15 residues in the CDR3. CDR3 nucleotide sequence: TGTGCCAGCAGCCAAGACCCCCGGGGAGACTACGAGCAGTACTTC. Residues: CASSQDPRGDYEQYF.

This clonotype was counted at least ten times. J is TRBJ1-5 and V is TRBV2; D is unclear. Germline V lookup: CDR1 SNHLY, CDR2 FYNNEI. The CDR3 is 13 residues long. Trimming removed 6 bases from V and 9 bases from J, with 15 bases in between. The CDR3 reads CASSPTVSLPQHF. CDR3 nucleotides: TGTGCCAGCAGCCCGACGGTCAGCTTGCCCCAGCATTTT. Based on the CDR3 plus reference TRBV2 and TRBJ1-5, the full variable domain is EPEVTQTPSHQVTQMGQEVILRCVPISNHLYFYWYRQILGQKVEFLVSFYNNEISEKSEIFDDQFSVERPDGSNFTLKIRSTKLEDSAMYFCASSPTVSLPQHFGDGTRLSIL.

The genes are TRBV30 and TRBJ2-5; no clear D. V shed 0 bases and J shed 4 bases, with 9 bases lying between them. Germline V gene sequence: CDR1 GTSNPN, CDR2 SVGIG (reference sequence). CDR3 length equals 13 residues. The CDR3, as DNA: TGTGCCTGGAGTGTACAGTGGTCAGAGACCCAGTACTTC. The encoded protein is CAWSVQWSETQYF.

This clonotype was observed a few times. V is TRBV10-1 and J is TRBJ2-2; D is uncertain. Germline CDR1 and CDR2: WNHNN and SYGVQD (reference sequence). This CDR3 comprises 14 residues. V shed 3 bases and J shed 1 base, with 6 bases lying between them. CDR3 amino acids: CASSDRRNTGELFF. The CDR3, as DNA: TGCGCCAGCAGTGACCGACGGAACACCGGGGAGCTGTTTTTT.

This clonotype was found a few times. The chain combines TRBV20-1 with TRBJ2-5; 10 bases are shared with TRBD2. V shed 4 bases and J 6 bases; nucleotides not matched to a gene: 11. Per the germline V gene, CDR1 is DFQATT and CDR2 is SNEGSKA (reference sequence). The CDR3 is 15 residues long. CDR3 region: CSAKPSGSLEKTQYF. CDR3 nucleotides: TGCAGTGCTAAGCCTAGCGGGAGTCTTGAGAAGACCCAGTACTTC.

This clonotype was observed at least ten times. The rearrangement uses TRBV10-3 and TRBJ2-1, with 9 positions matching TRBD1. The CDR3 is made up of 17 amino acids. Looked up from germline, CDR1 is ENHRY and CDR2 is SYGVKD. V shed 4 bases and J 4 bases; nucleotides not matched to a gene: 11. The CDR3 coding sequence is TGTGCCATCAGTGCCCCCGGACAGGGGAGGTCGTACAATGAGCAGTTCTTC. Its protein product is CAISAPGQGRSYNEQFF.

This clonotype was seen repeatedly, ten times or more. This chain connects TRBV7-6 to TRBJ2-1; possibly TRBD2 for D (5 bases). V lost 1 base to trimming and J lost 3 bases, with 13 bases between them. CDR1 is SGHVS, CDR2 FNYEAQ, per germline. The CDR3 spans 16 residues. For the CDR3, the DNA is TGTGCCAGCAGCTTAGAAGGCTTAGCGAGCTACAATGAGCAGTTCTTC. It specifies CASSLEGLASYNEQFF. Complete variable domain (other parts from reference TRBV7-6 and TRBJ2-1): GAGVSQSPRYKVTKRGQDVALRCDPISGHVSLYWYRQALGQGPEFLTYFNYEAQQDKSGLPNDRFSAERPEGSISTLTIQRTEQRDSAMYRCASSLEGLASYNEQFFGPGTRLTVL.

This clonotype came up many times. This rearrangement joins TRBV6-1 to TRBJ2-7, with D tentatively TRBD2 (6 bases). V shed 7 bases and J shed 5 bases, with 18 bases lying between them. Germline assignment: CDR1 MNHNS and CDR2 SASEGT. The CDR3 totals 14 residues. The CDR3 DNA sequence: TGTGCCAGCACCCACGGGCCAACTAGCCACGAGCAGTACTTC. Its protein is CASTHGPTSHEQYF.

The chain has TRBV2 and TRBJ1-5, with a weak D call TRBD1 (6 bases). This CDR3 comprises 13 residues. Germline CDR1 SNHLY, CDR2 FYNNEI. With 6 bases removed from V and 4 bases from J, the gap between germline ends came to 10 bases. The CDR3 is CASRPGQNQPQHF. CDR3 nucleotides: TGTGCCAGCAGACCCGGACAGAATCAGCCCCAGCATTTT.

This clonotype came up many times. This sequence joins TRBV28 and TRBJ2-1; D uncertain. The germline V and J ends were trimmed by 3 bases and 9 bases, with 6 bases remaining between them. This CDR3 region has 11 residues. The V gene's germline CDR1 is MDHEN and CDR2 SYDVKM. The DNA for the CDR3 is TGTGCCAGCAGTTTTTCCCTTGAGCAGTTCTTC. Its translation: CASSFSLEQFF.